This T cell receptor (beta chain) was captured by sequencing in a study of shared clonotypes between healthy human individuals. Study findings and constraints: The small donor group covered limited genetic and exposure diversity.

Naive CD8 populations comprised CD45RO-negative cells positively selected for CCR7, excluding terminally differentiated effector memory CD45RA+ cells. The table came from immunoSEQ multiplex PCR; TCRdb's copy has only in-frame clones and leaves some out. The sample records roughly 590,000 clones, just under 97% being singletons. This CDR3 spans 16 amino acids. Per germline, CDR1 SGHAT and CDR2 FQNNGV. After removal of 1 base from V and 3 bases from J, the junction contained 8 bases not matched to a gene. Turning to this clone: The target antigen is unknown.

Sequenced material: naive CD8+ T cells sorted from blood. The clonotype was recovered from a woman in her twenties or thirties in good health. This sequence joins TRBV11-2 and TRBJ2-7; 8 nucleotides match TRBD1. For the CDR3, the DNA is TGTGCCAGCAGCTTAGGACCCGGGACAGGAGACTACGAGCAGTACTTC. Translated, it gives CASSLGPGTGDYEQYF.